The 29 T cell receptor beta chains below all came from one sample that was sequenced in a study of cytomegalovirus exposure and HLA in healthy donors (dated 2017 in TCRdb). The protocol used for the library was the immunoSEQ multiplex PCR assay. For the multiplex PCR, a mixture combining 60 forward primers for TCR Vbeta segments and 13 reverse primers for TCR Jbeta segments was used. Held by TCRdb, this immuneACCESS table contains in-frame sequences only and omits some clones. Under half of the omission traces to an unresolved V gene where checked; the cause of the rest is unknown. In this sample the table shows roughly 220,000 clones, about two thirds of which occur a single time. The ten most abundant clones make up around 2.6% of the sample. Input material: PBMCs. The source is a man aged 35-49 years in good health and CMV-seropositive.

The chain recombines TRBV5-1 with TRBJ1-1; D is uncertain. CDR3 size: 13 residues. V was clipped by 2 bases and J by 6 bases, with 11 bases between them. Germline lookup yields CDR1 SGHRS and CDR2 YFSETQ. The CDR3 protein is CASSFEGKAEAFF. As DNA, the CDR3 is TGCGCCAGCAGCTTCGAGGGTAAGGCTGAAGCTTTCTTT.

The chain is built from TRBV6-5 and TRBJ1-5, with 8 bases that match TRBD1. The J segment lost 5 bases and the V segment lost 5 bases, leaving 2 bases of the junction unmatched. The CDR3 runs to 13 residues. Germline V gene sequence: CDR1 MNHEY, CDR2 SVGAGI. CDR3: CASSGQGYQPQHF. Written as DNA, the CDR3 is TGTGCCAGCAGTGGACAGGGCTATCAGCCCCAGCATTTT.

This clone came up many times. The gene calls are TRBV4-3 and TRBJ2-1; 9 bases agree with TRBD2. The V and J ends lost 0 bases and 6 bases, in that order; junction bases with no gene match: 3. The CDR3 has 15 amino acids. Germline V gene lookup returns CDR1 LGHNA and CDR2 YSLEER. CDR3 sequence: CASSQDGTSPNEQFF. The CDR3 DNA reads as TGCGCCAGCAGCCAAGATGGGACTAGCCCCAATGAGCAGTTCTTC.

This clone was observed once. V gene TRBV5-6 combines with J gene TRBJ2-7; the match to TRBD2 covers 8 bases. The CDR3 has 15 residues. In germline, CDR1 is SGHDT, CDR2 YYEEEE. With 2 bases clipped from V and 0 bases from J, the junction kept 4 bases outside the gene matches. CDR3 protein: CASSLTSGSSYEQYF. CDR3 coding DNA: TGTGCCAGCAGCTTAACTAGCGGTAGCTCCTACGAGCAGTACTTC.

The sample holds a few counts of this clone. The CDR3 coding sequence is TGTGCCAGCAGTTTATCAGGGTATGATCGGGAGACCCAGTACTTC. Translation gives CASSLSGYDRETQYF. J is TRBJ2-5 and V is TRBV28; weak D call: TRBD1 (5 bases). Trimming left V 1 base short and J 5 bases short, with 14 bases between. Germline loops: CDR1 MDHEN, CDR2 SYDVKM. CDR3 length: 15 residues.

The chain has TRBV11-3 and TRBJ2-7; 7 nucleotides line up with TRBD1. Trimming removed 4 bases from V and 6 bases from J; junction bases left unmatched: 3. CDR1 is SGHNT and CDR2 is YENEEA in the germline V gene. The CDR3 consists of 12 residues. This CDR3 reads CASSSTGLEQYF. The DNA for the CDR3 is TGTGCCAGCAGCTCGACAGGGCTCGAGCAGTACTTC.

The CDR3 is CASSEVVQARVGPGTEAFF. In DNA, the CDR3 is TGTGCCAGCAGTGAAGTGGTCCAGGCACGTGTTGGGCCTGGCACTGAAGCTTTCTTT. The chain uses TRBV6-1 and TRBJ1-1; D call uncertain. Germline V gene sequence: CDR1 MNHNS, CDR2 SASEGT. The V and J ends lost 1 base and 4 bases respectively, with 25 bases between them. The CDR3 is made up of 19 amino acids.

The chain couples TRBV7-2 to TRBJ2-2, with 11 nucleotides matching TRBD2. Germline CDR1 reads SGHTA; CDR2 reads FQGNSA. The J segment lost 6 bases and the V segment lost 4 bases, leaving 7 bases of the junction unmatched. The CDR3 loop spans 16 amino acids. CDR3 loop: CASSSRQLAGAGELFF. The CDR3 DNA reads TGTGCCAGCAGCTCCAGGCAACTAGCGGGGGCCGGGGAGCTGTTTTTT.

The chain couples TRBV9 to TRBJ2-1, with TRBD1 matching over 7 bases. Looked up from germline, CDR1 is SGDLS and CDR2 is YYNGEE. V was clipped by 3 bases and J by 7 bases; unmatched bases: 10. The CDR3 loop spans 15 amino acids. Written as DNA, the CDR3 is TGTGCCAGCAGCGCATTAACGACAGGGAATAATGAGCAGTTCTTC. Its protein is CASSALTTGNNEQFF.

This chain connects TRBV29-1 to TRBJ2-3; 8 bases map to TRBD2. Per germline, CDR1 SQVTM and CDR2 ANQGSEA. The CDR3 is 15 residues long. J was trimmed by 2 bases and V by 4 bases; bases with no gene match: 8. The CDR3, as DNA: TGCAGCGTTGTCGAGCGGGGGAGTAACACAGATACGCAGTATTTT. It translates to CSVVERGSNTDTQYF.

CDR3 coding DNA: TGTGCCAGCAGTTTATTCTCCGAGGGCGGCTACACCTTC. Translation gives CASSLFSEGGYTF. The rearrangement links TRBV28 to TRBJ1-2; D remains ambiguous. Germline V gene data show CDR1 as MDHEN and CDR2 as SYDVKM. Trimming pared 1 base from V and 8 bases from J, leaving 11 bases between. This CDR3 comprises 13 residues.

The J gene is TRBJ1-5, the V gene TRBV6-6; no firm D call. Trimming left V 6 bases short and J 1 base short, with 13 bases between. Germline values: CDR1 MNHNY, CDR2 SVGAGI (reference sequence). The CDR3 loop spans 15 amino acids. The CDR3 loop is CASSSQGGSNQPQHF. CDR3 bases: TGTGCCAGCAGCTCCCAAGGAGGAAGCAATCAGCCCCAGCATTTT.

The rearrangement uses TRBV5-1 and TRBJ2-1; TRBD1 matches at 7 bases. V lost 2 bases and J lost 4; bases outside the gene matches: 6. CDR1 SGHRS and CDR2 YFSETQ come from the germline V gene. The CDR3 extends over 15 amino acids. The CDR3 nucleotides are TGCGCCAGCAGCTTCTCGGGACAGACTTACAATGAGCAGTTCTTC. Protein product: CASSFSGQTYNEQFF.

The CDR3 bases are TGTGCCAGCAGCCCACAGGGGGTGGATTCACCCCTCCACTTT. This sequence encodes CASSPQGVDSPLHF. The V call is TRBV5-4, the J call TRBJ1-6; TRBD1 matches at 8 bases. This CDR3 has 14 residues. Germline CDR1 is SGHNT and CDR2 is YYREEE (reference sequence). Germline trimming cut 4 bases from V and 8 bases from J; bases unmatched to any gene: 5.

The genes are TRBV7-6 and TRBJ2-7; 7 bases are shared with TRBD1. J was trimmed by 2 bases and V by 1 base; bases with no gene match: 5. The CDR3 has 15 amino acids. Germline CDR1 SGHVS, CDR2 FNYEAQ. The CDR3 DNA follows: TGTGCCAGCAGCTTAGATGATCAGGGGGCCTACGAGCAGTACTTC. Residues: CASSLDDQGAYEQYF.

The V and J genes are TRBV20-1 and TRBJ2-7; 7 bases agree with TRBD1. Germline trimming cut 6 bases from V and 2 bases from J; bases unmatched to any gene: 1. The CDR3 consists of 11 residues. In germline, CDR1 is DFQATT, CDR2 SNEGSKA (reference sequence). The CDR3, as DNA: TGCAGTGCAGGGGGCCCCTACGAGCAGTACTTC. Its translation: CSAGGPYEQYF.

This chain links TRBV4-3 with TRBJ2-3; 11 nucleotides align to TRBD2. V trimming: 10 bases; J trimming: 2 bases; junction bases outside the gene matches: 2. The CDR3 runs 13 residues. Per germline, CDR1 LGHNA and CDR2 YSLEER. The CDR3 reads CATSGGLTDTQYF. The DNA of the CDR3 is TGCGCCACTAGCGGGGGGCTCACAGATACGCAGTATTTT.

This chain joins TRBV19 and TRBJ1-2; TRBD1 matches 7 bases. V lost 3 bases, J lost 6 bases, and 10 bases stayed unmatched. The CDR3 has 15 amino acids. Germline V gene sequence: CDR1 LNHDA, CDR2 SQIVND (reference sequence). CDR3 sequence reads: CASSMAVGGLDGYTF. CDR3 DNA: TGTGCCAGTAGTATGGCGGTAGGGGGCCTCGATGGCTACACCTTC. The whole variable domain, remainder taken from reference TRBV19 and TRBJ1-2, is DGGITQSPKYLFRKEGQNVTLSCEQNLNHDAMYWYRQDPGQGLRLIYYSQIVNDFQKGDIAEGYSVSREKKESFPLTVTSAQKNPTAFYLCASSMAVGGLDGYTFGSGTRLTVV.

The chain carries TRBV11-2 and TRBJ2-1, with TRBD1 matching 8 bases. CDR3 length equals 14 residues. After removal of 2 bases from V and 7 bases from J, the junction contained 4 bases not matched to a gene. Looked up from germline, CDR1 is SGHAT and CDR2 is FQNNGV. CDR3 amino acids: CASSLNTGGNEQFF. DNA of the CDR3: TGTGCCAGCAGCTTAAATACAGGGGGGAATGAGCAGTTCTTC. Drawing the rest from reference TRBV11-2 and TRBJ2-1, the complete variable domain is EAGVAQSPRYKIIEKRQSVAFWCNPISGHATLYWYQQILGQGPKLLIQFQNNGVVDDSQLPKDRFSAERLKGVDSTLKIQPAKLEDSAVYLCASSLNTGGNEQFFGPGTRLTVL.

This chain connects TRBV23-1 to TRBJ1-1; no reliable D call. TRBV23-1 is reported as an ORF; its role is uncertain. This CDR3 contains 15 residues. The V and J ends lost 6 bases and 0 bases respectively, with 14 bases between them. In nucleotides, the CDR3 is TGCGCCAGCAGACCCCTCGACTCTTTGAACACTGAAGCTTTCTTT. Protein product: CASRPLDSLNTEAFF.

V and J are TRBV10-1 and TRBJ1-4, with a possible D match to TRBD1 (6 bases). V was pared by 5 bases and J by 7 bases, with 17 bases between. Germline V CDR1 and CDR2: WNHNN, SYGVQD (reference sequence). This CDR3 is 15 amino acids long. CDR3 sequence reads: CASSPPDKQGEKLFF. Written as DNA, the CDR3 is TGCGCCAGCAGTCCCCCGGACAAACAGGGTGAAAAACTGTTTTTT.

The chain joins TRBV7-7 to TRBJ2-1, with 7 positions matching TRBD1. After removal of 5 bases from V and 0 bases from J, the junction contained 7 bases not matched to a gene. CDR1 is SSHAT, CDR2 FNYEAQ, per germline (reference sequence). CDR3 length: 16 amino acids. CDR3 amino acids: CASSTGQMSSYNEQFF. The CDR3 coding sequence is TGTGCCAGCAGCACGGGACAGATGAGCTCCTACAATGAGCAGTTCTTC.

This clone was recorded once. The chain uses TRBV6-5 and TRBJ2-1; TRBD2 matches at 7 bases. V dropped 6 bases and J dropped 2; count of bases not matched to a gene: 7. Per the germline V gene, CDR1 is MNHEY and CDR2 is SVGAGI. There are 15 residues in the CDR3. The CDR3 loop is CASRPTSDAYNEQFF. DNA of the CDR3: TGTGCCAGCAGGCCCACTAGCGATGCCTACAATGAGCAGTTCTTC.

The chain is built from TRBV25-1 and TRBJ1-2; weak D call: TRBD1 (6 bases). V lost 2 bases and J lost 5, with 18 bases in between. The CDR3 is 16 residues long. The germline gives CDR1 MGHDK, CDR2 SYGVNS. In DNA, the CDR3 is TGTGCCAGCAGTGAAGGGACCACAGGGTTGTGGTATGGCTACACCTTC. Translation: CASSEGTTGLWYGYTF.

This rearrangement joins TRBV2 to TRBJ2-1; possibly TRBD2 for D (6 bases). The germline V and J ends were trimmed by 4 bases and 2 bases, with 18 bases remaining between them. The CDR3 spans 17 residues. CDR1 and CDR2 from the germline V gene are SNHLY and FYNNEI. The CDR3 loop reads CASSGGSGGDTYNEQFF. The CDR3 DNA reads as TGTGCCAGCAGTGGGGGATCAGGAGGGGATACCTACAATGAGCAGTTCTTC.

The genes are TRBV6-1 and TRBJ2-1, with D tentatively TRBD1 (6 bases). Trimming removed 1 base from V and 0 bases from J, with 7 bases in between. This CDR3 spans 15 amino acids. CDR1 is MNHNS and CDR2 is SASEGT in the germline V gene. CDR3 nucleotide sequence: TGTGCCAGCAGTGAAGGGACAGTCTCCTACAATGAGCAGTTCTTC. It codes for CASSEGTVSYNEQFF.

The chain has TRBV6-5 and TRBJ2-7; 7 nucleotides match TRBD1. Germline V gene sequence: CDR1 MNHEY, CDR2 SVGAGI. The junction had 13 bases not matched to a gene; V was cut back by 5 bases and J by 6 bases. This CDR3 comprises 15 residues. CDR3 region: CASSPPTGSMGEQYF. In DNA form, the CDR3 reads TGTGCCAGCAGTCCCCCGACAGGGAGTATGGGCGAGCAGTACTTC.

The chain joins TRBV23-1 to TRBJ1-5; 9 positions match TRBD1. TRBV23-1 is labeled an ORF, and its function is uncertain. CDR3 length: 18 amino acids. V lost 0 bases to trimming and J lost 0 bases; unmatched junction nucleotides: 6. CDR3 region: CASSQSGTGNNSNQPQHF. The CDR3 DNA reads TGCGCCAGCAGTCAATCGGGGACAGGGAACAATAGCAATCAGCCCCAGCATTTT.

The chain couples TRBV27 to TRBJ1-3; no clear D. This CDR3 comprises 14 residues. V gave up 8 bases and J gave up 0 bases, with 11 bases separating them. Germline V gene lookup returns CDR1 MNHEY and CDR2 SMNVEV (reference sequence). The CDR3 loop reads CASAERISGNTIYF. CDR3 in DNA: TGTGCCAGCGCCGAGCGGATCTCTGGAAACACCATATATTTT.